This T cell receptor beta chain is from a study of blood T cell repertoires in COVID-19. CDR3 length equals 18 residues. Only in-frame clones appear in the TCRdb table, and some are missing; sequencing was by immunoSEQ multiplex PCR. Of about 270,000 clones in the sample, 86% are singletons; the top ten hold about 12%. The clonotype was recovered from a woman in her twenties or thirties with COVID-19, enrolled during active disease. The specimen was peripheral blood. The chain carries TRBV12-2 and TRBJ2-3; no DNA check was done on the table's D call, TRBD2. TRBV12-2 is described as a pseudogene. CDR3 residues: CASRLAYKRGANTDTQYF. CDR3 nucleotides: TGTGCAAGTCGCTTAGCATACAAGCGGGGGGCGAACACAGATACGCAGTATTTT.